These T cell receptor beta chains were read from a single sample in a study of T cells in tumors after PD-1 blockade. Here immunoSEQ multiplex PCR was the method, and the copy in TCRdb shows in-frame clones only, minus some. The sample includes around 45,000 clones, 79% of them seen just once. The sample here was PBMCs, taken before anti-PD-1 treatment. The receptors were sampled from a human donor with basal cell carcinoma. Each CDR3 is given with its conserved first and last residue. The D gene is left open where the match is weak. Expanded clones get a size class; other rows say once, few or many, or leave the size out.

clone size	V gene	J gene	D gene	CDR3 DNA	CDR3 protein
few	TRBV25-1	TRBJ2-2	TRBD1	TGTGCCAGCAGTGAATCTTCGGGACAGGGGGCCACCGGGGAGCTGTTTTTT	CASSESSGQGATGELFF
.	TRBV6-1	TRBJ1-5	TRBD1	TGTGCCAGCAGTGTACGATTTGAGGGGGCGAATCAGCCCCAGCATTTT	CASSVRFEGANQPQHF
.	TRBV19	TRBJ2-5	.	TGTGCCAGTAGTATAGCACAGGGGAGGGAGACCCAGTACTTC	CASSIAQGRETQYF
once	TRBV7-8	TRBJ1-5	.	TGTGCCAGCAGCTTCGGCCCTAGCAATCAGCCCCAGCATTTT	CASSFGPSNQPQHF
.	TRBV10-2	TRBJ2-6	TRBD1	TGCGCCAGCAGCCCCAGGGGGCGTGGGGCCAACGTCCTGACTTTC	CASSPRGRGANVLTF
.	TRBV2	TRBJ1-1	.	TGTGCCAGCAATGGGGGGCGAAGTGGGAACACTGAAGCTTTCTTT	CASNGGRSGNTEAFF
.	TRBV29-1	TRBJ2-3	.	TGCAGCGGCCACCATGCGACAGATACGCAGTATTTT	CSGHHATDTQYF
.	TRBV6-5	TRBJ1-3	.	TGTGCCAGCAGGACAGTCGTAGGAAACACCATATATTTT	CASRTVVGNTIYF
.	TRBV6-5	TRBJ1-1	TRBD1	TGTGCCAGCAGTAGAACAGGGGTTAACACTGAAGCTTTCTTT	CASSRTGVNTEAFF
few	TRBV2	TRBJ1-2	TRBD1	TGTGCCAGCAGTGATCGGGACAGCAATGGCTACACCTTC	CASSDRDSNGYTF
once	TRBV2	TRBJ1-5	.	TGTGCCAGCAGTGATTGGACTTATTTTACAGGGCGGGTAGTCGGCAATCAGCCCCAGCATTTT	CASSDWTYFTGRVVGNQPQHF
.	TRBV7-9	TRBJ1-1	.	TGTGCCAGCAGCCCCCCGGTCCCCCGGGACACTGAAGCTTTCTTT	CASSPPVPRDTEAFF
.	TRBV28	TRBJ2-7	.	TGTGCCAGCAGTTTAATCCAGGTATACGAGCAGTACTTC	CASSLIQVYEQYF
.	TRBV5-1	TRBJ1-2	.	TGCGCCAGCAGCGACCCGGGAGATAATTCGTATGGCTACACCTTC	CASSDPGDNSYGYTF
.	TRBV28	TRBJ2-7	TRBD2	TGTGCCAGCACCTCCCCCGCCACCGGGACTAGCGGTTCGTACGAGCAGTACTTC	CASTSPATGTSGSYEQYF
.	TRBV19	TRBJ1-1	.	TGTGCCAGTAGTGGCCGCGAAGGGGTGAACACTGAAGCTTTCTTT	CASSGREGVNTEAFF
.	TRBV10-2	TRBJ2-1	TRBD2	TGCGCCAGCAGTGAGATAGCTAGCGGGGGCTACAATGAGCAGTTCTTC	CASSEIASGGYNEQFF
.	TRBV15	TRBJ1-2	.	TGTGCCACCAGCAGAGGCCATACCGATGGCTACACCTTC	CATSRGHTDGYTF
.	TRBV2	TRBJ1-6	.	TGTGCCAGCAGTGTTGGCAGGGCAAATTCACCCCTCCACTTT	CASSVGRANSPLHF
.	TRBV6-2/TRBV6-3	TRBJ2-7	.	TGTGCCAGCAGTTCCGGGGGAAAGCAGTACTTC	CASSSGGKQYF
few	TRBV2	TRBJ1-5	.	TGTGCCAGCATGCCAGGGAGGAATCAGCCCCAGCATTTT	CASMPGRNQPQHF
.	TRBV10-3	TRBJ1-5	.	TGTGCCATCAGTGAGTTTAGGCCACATTTTCGGGGGCGTGTGGATCAGCCCCAGCATTTT	CAISEFRPHFRGRVDQPQHF
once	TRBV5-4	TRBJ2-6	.	TGTGCCAGCAGCCAGCAGGGGTCTCTTGCTGGGGCCAACGTCCTGACTTTC	CASSQQGSLAGANVLTF
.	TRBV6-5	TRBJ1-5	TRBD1	TGTGCCGAAGGACAGGGGGGTCAGCCCCAGCATTTT	CAEGQGGQPQHF
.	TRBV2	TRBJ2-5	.	TGTGCCAGCAGTGGCGGAGGCGCCGTGGGGACCCAGTACTTC	CASSGGGAVGTQYF
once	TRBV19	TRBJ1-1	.	TGTGCCAGCAGTATAGCTGCTCCGAACACTGAAGCTTTCTTT	CASSIAAPNTEAFF
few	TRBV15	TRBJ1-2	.	TGTGCCACCAGCAGAGATCGGGGACCGGGAGGCTACACCTTC	CATSRDRGPGGYTF
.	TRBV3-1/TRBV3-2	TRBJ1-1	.	TGTGCCAGCAGCCAACACGGGGGAGGGGGCACTGAAGCTTTCTTT	CASSQHGGGGTEAFF
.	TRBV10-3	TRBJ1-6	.	TGTGCCATCAGAGGTCTCAATAATTCACCCCTCCACTTT	CAIRGLNNSPLHF
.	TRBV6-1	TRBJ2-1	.	TGTGCCAGCAGTGAATATGGTACCGGGACTCCCCTTTACAATGAGCAGTTCTTC	CASSEYGTGTPLYNEQFF
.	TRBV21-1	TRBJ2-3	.	TGTGCCAGCAGCAAAGGCACTAGCCATAATACCACAGATACGCAGTATTTT	CASSKGTSHNTTDTQYF
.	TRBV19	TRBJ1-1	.	TGTGCCAGTAGTATTGGGGGTTGGAGCCCGGCCCTTTATACTGAAGCTTTCTTT	CASSIGGWSPALYTEAFF
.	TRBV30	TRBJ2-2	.	TGTGCCTGGAAGGGGCTAGCAGACACCGGGGAGCTGTTTTTT	CAWKGLADTGELFF
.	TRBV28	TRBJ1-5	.	TGTGCCAGCAGGGGGGGCTTTAGGGATCAGCCCCAGCATTTT	CASRGGFRDQPQHF
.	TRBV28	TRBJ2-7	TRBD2	TGTGCCAGCAGAACCCCCGGGACTAGCGTAGGGTACGAGCAGTACTTC	CASRTPGTSVGYEQYF
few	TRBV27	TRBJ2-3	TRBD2	TGTGCCAGCAGTTTATCCCCCCTCCTAGCGGGAGTGAGAGATACGCAGTATTTT	CASSLSPLLAGVRDTQYF
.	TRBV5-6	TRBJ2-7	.	TGTGCCAGCAGCTTGGGGCAGGGGCCTTACGAGCAGTACTTC	CASSLGQGPYEQYF
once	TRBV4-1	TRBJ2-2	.	TGCGCCAGCAGCCAAGCCTCTACTTCCGGCCAGGCTCGGGGGGAGCTGTTTTTT	CASSQASTSGQARGELFF
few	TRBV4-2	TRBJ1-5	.	TGTGCCAGCAGCCAAAACGGGGGGAACGGACAGCCCCAGCATTTT	CASSQNGGNGQPQHF
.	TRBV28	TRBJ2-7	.	TGTGCCAGCAGTGCTAAGGGGCCCTACGAGCAGTACTTC	CASSAKGPYEQYF
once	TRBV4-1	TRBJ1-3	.	TGCGCCAGCAGCCAGGTAGGACTACGGACTGGAAACACCATATATTTT	CASSQVGLRTGNTIYF
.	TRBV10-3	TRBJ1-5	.	TGTGCCATCAGTGAGCTGGGGAATAGCAATCAGCCCCAGCATTTT	CAISELGNSNQPQHF